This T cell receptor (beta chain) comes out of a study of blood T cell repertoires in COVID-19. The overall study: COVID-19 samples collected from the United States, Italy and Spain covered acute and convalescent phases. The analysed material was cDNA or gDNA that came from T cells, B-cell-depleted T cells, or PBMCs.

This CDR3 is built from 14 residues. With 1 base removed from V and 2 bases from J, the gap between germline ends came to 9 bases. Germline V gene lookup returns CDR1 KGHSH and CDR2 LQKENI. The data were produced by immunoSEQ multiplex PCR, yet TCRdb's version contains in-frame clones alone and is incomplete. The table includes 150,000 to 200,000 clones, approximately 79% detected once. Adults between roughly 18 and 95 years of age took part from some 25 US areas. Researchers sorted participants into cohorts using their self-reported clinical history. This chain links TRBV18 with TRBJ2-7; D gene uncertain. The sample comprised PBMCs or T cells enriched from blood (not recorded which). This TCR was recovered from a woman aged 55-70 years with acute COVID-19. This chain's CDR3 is CASSPRAQPYEQYF. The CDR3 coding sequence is TGTGCCAGCTCACCACGGGCCCAACCCTACGAGCAGTACTTC.